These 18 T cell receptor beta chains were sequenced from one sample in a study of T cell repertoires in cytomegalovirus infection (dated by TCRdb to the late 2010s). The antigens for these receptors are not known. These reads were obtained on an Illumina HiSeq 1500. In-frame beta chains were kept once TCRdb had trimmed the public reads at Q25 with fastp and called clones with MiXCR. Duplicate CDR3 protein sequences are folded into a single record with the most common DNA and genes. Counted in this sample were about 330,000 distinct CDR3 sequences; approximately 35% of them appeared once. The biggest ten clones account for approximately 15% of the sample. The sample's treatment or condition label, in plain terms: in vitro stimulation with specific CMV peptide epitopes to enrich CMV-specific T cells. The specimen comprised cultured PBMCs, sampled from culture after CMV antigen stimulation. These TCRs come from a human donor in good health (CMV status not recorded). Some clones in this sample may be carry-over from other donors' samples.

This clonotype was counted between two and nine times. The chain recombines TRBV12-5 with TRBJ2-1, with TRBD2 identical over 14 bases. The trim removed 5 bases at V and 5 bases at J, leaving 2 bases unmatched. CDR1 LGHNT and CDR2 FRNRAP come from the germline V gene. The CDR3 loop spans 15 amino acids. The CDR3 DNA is TGTGCTAGTGGTGGGGGACTAGCGGGAGACAATGAGCAGTTCTTC. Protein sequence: CASGGGLAGDNEQFF. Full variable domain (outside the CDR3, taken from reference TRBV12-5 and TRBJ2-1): DARVTQTPRHKVTEMGQEVTMRCQPILGHNTVFWYRQTMMQGLELLAYFRNRAPLDDSGMPKDRFSAEMPDATLATLKIQPSEPRDSAVYFCASGGGLAGDNEQFFGPGTRLTVL.

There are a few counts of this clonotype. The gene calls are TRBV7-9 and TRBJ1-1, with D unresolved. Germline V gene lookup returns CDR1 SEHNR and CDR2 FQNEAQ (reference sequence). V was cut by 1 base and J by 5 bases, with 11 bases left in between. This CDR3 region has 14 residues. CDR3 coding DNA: TGTGCCAGCAGCTTAGAGGGCCAGCCGACTGAAGCTTTCTTT. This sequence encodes CASSLEGQPTEAFF.

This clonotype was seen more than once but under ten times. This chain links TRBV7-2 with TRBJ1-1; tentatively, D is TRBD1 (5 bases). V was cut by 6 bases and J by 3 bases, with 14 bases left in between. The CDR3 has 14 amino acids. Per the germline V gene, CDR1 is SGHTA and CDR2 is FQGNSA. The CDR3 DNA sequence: TGTGCCAGCAGTTGGGACGTGGGGTACACTGAAGCTTTCTTT. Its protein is CASSWDVGYTEAFF.

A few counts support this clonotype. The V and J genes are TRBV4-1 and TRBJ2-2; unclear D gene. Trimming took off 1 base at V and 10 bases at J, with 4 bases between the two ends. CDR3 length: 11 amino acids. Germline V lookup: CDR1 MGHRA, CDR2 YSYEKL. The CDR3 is CASSQGPELFF. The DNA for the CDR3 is TGCGCCAGCAGCCAAGGGCCGGAGCTGTTTTTT.

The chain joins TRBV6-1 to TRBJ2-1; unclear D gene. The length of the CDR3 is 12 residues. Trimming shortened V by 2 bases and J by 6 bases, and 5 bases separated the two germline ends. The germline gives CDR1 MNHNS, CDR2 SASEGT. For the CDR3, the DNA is TGTGCCAGCAGTGAAATTAGCAATGAGCAGTTCTTC. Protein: CASSEISNEQFF.

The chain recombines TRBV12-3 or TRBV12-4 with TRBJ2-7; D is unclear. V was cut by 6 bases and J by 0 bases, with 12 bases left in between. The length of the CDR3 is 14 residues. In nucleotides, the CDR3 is TGTGCCAGCAGCATCCTAGGTACCTCCTACGAGCAGTACTTC. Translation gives CASSILGTSYEQYF.

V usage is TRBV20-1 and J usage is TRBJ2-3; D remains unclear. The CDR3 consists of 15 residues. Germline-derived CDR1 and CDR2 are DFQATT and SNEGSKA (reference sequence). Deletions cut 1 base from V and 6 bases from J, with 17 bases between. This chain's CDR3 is CSARAGDAVRDTQYF. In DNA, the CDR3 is TGCAGTGCTAGAGCGGGCGACGCCGTTAGGGATACGCAGTATTTT.

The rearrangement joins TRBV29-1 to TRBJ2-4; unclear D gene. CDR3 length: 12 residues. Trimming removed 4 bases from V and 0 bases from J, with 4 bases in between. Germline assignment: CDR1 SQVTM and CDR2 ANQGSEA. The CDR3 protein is CSVGTAKNIQYF. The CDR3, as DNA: TGCAGCGTTGGGACAGCCAAAAACATTCAGTACTTC.

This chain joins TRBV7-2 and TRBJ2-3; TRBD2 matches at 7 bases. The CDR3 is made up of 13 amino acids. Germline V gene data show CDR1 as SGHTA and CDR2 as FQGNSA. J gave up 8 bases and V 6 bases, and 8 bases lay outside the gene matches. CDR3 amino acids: CASRPAGPVTQYF. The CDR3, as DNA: TGTGCCAGCAGACCAGCGGGGCCCGTTACGCAGTATTTT.

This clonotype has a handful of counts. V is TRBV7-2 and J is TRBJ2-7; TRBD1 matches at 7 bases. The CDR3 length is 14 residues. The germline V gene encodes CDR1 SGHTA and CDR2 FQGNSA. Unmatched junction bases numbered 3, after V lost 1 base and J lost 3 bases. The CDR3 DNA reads TGTGCCAGCAGCTTAGGACAGGGTCTCTACGAGCAGTACTTC. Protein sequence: CASSLGQGLYEQYF.

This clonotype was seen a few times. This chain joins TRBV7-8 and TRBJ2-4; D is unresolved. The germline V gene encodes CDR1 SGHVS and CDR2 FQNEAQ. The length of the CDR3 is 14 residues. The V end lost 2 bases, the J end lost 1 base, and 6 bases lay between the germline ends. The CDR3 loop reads CASSLRAAKNIQYF. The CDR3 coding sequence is TGTGCCAGCAGCTTAAGAGCTGCCAAAAACATTCAGTACTTC.

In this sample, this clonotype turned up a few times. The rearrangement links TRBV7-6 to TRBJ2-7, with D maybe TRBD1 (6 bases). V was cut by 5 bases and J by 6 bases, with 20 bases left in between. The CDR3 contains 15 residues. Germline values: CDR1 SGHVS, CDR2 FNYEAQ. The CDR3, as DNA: TGTGCCAGCAGCCCCCCCGGGGCAGGGGAGCCCGAGCAGTACTTC. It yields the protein CASSPPGAGEPEQYF.

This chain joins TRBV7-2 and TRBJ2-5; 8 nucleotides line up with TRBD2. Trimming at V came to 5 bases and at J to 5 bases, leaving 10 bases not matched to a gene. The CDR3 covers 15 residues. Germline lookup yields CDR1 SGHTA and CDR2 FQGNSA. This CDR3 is CASSPPGTRWETQYF. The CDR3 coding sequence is TGTGCCAGCAGCCCCCCCGGGACTAGATGGGAGACCCAGTACTTC.

CDR3: CASSLAGGISEQYF. CDR3 bases: TGCGCCAGCAGCCTAGCGGGAGGGATAAGCGAGCAGTACTTC. The J gene is TRBJ2-7, the V gene TRBV4-1, with TRBD2 matching 11 bases. Germline CDR1 is MGHRA and CDR2 is YSYEKL. CDR3 length: 14 residues. After removal of 4 bases from V and 6 bases from J, the junction contained 5 bases not matched to a gene.

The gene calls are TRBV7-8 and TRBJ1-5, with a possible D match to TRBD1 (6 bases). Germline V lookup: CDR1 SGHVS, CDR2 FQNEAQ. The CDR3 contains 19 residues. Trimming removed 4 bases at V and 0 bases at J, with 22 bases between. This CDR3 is CASSSYRRGRLYSNQPQHF. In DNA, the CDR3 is TGTGCCAGCAGCTCCTACCGGCGGGGGCGCCTCTATAGCAATCAGCCCCAGCATTTT.

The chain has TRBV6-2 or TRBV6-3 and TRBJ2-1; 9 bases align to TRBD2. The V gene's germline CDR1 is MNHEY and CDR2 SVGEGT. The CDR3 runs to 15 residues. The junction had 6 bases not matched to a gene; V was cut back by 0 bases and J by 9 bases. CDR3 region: CASSYSDGLAFEQFF. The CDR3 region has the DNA TGTGCCAGCAGTTACTCCGACGGACTAGCGTTTGAGCAGTTCTTC.

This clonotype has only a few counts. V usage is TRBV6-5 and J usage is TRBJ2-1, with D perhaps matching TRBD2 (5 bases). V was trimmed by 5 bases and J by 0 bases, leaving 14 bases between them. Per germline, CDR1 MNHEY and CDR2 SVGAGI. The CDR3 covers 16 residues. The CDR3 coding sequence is TGTGCCAGCAGTCCAGAGCGGTGGAGCTCCTACAATGAGCAGTTCTTC. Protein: CASSPERWSSYNEQFF.

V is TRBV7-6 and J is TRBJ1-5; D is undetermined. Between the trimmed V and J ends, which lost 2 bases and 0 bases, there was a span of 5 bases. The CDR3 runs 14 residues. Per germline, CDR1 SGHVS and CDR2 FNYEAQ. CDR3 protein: CASSLWDSNQPQHF. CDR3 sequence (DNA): TGTGCCAGCAGCTTATGGGATAGCAATCAGCCCCAGCATTTT.